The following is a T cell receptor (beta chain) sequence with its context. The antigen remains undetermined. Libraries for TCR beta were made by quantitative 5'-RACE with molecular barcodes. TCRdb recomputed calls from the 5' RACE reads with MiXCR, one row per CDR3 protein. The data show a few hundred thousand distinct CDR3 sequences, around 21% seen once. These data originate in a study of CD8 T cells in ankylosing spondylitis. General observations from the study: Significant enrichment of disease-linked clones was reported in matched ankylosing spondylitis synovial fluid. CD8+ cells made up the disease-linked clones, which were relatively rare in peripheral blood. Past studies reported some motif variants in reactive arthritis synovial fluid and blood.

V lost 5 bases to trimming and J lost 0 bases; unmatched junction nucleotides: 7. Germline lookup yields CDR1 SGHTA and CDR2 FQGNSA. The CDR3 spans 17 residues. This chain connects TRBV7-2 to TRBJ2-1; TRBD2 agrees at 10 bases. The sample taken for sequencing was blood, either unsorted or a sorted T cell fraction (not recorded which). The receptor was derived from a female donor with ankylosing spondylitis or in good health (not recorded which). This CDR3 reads CASSTELAGSSYNEQFF. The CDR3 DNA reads TGTGCCAGCAGCACCGAACTAGCGGGGTCCTCCTACAATGAGCAGTTCTTC.